The 32 T cell receptor beta chains listed next were all sequenced from one sample in a study of identical twins. MiXCR, run by TCRdb on the 5' RACE reads, gives a single entry per CDR3 protein. This table holds approximately 1.8 million distinct CDR3 sequences, about 32% found once. Source material: cord blood. Receptors originate from a newborn girl in good health.

About this clonotype: This sequence may be a read error, since a much larger clone differs from it by one base. Here the CDR3 reads CASSLASGYYNEQFF. DNA of the CDR3: TGTGCCAGCAGCCTGGCTAGCGGATACTACAATGAGCAGTTCTTC. The chain has TRBV3-1 and TRBJ2-1; 7 positions match TRBD2. The germline V gene has CDR1 LGHDT and CDR2 YNNKEL (reference sequence). The CDR3 is 15 amino acids. J gave up 3 bases and V 4 bases, and 6 bases lay outside the gene matches.

The J gene is TRBJ2-5, the V gene TRBV20-1, with D possibly TRBD1 on 6 matching bases. The last part of the DNA fits TRBJ2-7 better; the J call may be wrong. The V gene's germline CDR1 is DFQATT and CDR2 SNEGSKA (reference sequence). This CDR3 contains 14 residues. The CDR3 DNA follows: TGCAGTGCTAGAGGCCCTAAACAGGGTTCCGAGCAGTACTTC. Translating it yields CSARGPKQGSEQYF.

The CDR3 DNA follows: TGTGCCAGCAGTTTCTCCCGACTAGCGGGGAGCACAGATACGCAGTATTTT. Translation gives CASSFSRLAGSTDTQYF. This chain uses TRBV12-3 or TRBV12-4 with TRBJ2-3; 11 nucleotides match TRBD2. J was trimmed by 0 bases and V by 3 bases; bases with no gene match: 5. There are 17 residues in the CDR3.

This sequence joins TRBV12-3 or TRBV12-4 and TRBJ1-4; D is uncertain. V lost 2 bases and J 9 bases, leaving 13 bases between the germline ends. This CDR3 contains 14 residues. The DNA for the CDR3 is TGTGCCAGCAGTTTAAGGCAGGAAGGGCAAAAACTGTTTTTT. Translating gives CASSLRQEGQKLFF.

This clonotype came up once. V usage is TRBV20-1 and J usage is TRBJ1-5; D is unresolved. V lost 6 bases, J lost 0 bases, and 18 bases lay in between. CDR1 and CDR2 (germline): DFQATT, SNEGSKA (reference sequence). This CDR3 contains 16 residues. The CDR3 nucleotides read TGCAGTGCGAAAGCCCCCGGGAAACTTAGCAATCAGCCCCAGCATTTT. It codes for CSAKAPGKLSNQPQHF.

This sequence joins TRBV20-1 and TRBJ2-3; no reliable D call. The CDR3 runs 14 residues. Germline-derived CDR1 and CDR2 are DFQATT and SNEGSKA (reference sequence). Trimming left V 8 bases short and J 0 bases short, with 15 bases between. The CDR3 region is CSLRLQTSTDTQYF. The DNA of the CDR3 is TGCAGTTTACGCCTGCAGACAAGCACAGATACGCAGTATTTT.

This clonotype was detected only a few times. The J gene is TRBJ2-1, the V gene TRBV11-2, with D perhaps TRBD2 (6 bases). CDR1 and CDR2 from the germline V gene are SGHAT and FQNNGV. The CDR3 spans 14 residues. Trimming stripped 1 base from V and 9 bases from J, with 13 bases between. Written as DNA, the CDR3 is TGTGCCAGCAGCTTAGTACTTGGGGGAGGTGAGCAGTTCTTC. Translating it yields CASSLVLGGGEQFF.

The chain joins TRBV6-6 to TRBJ1-1, with 7 bases matching TRBD1. This CDR3 is 15 amino acids long. Per the germline V gene, CDR1 is MNHNY and CDR2 is SVGAGI (reference sequence). The J segment lost 11 bases and the V segment lost 0 bases, leaving 12 bases of the junction unmatched. The CDR3 DNA sequence: TGTGCCAGCAGTTACTCCTCTACAGGGGAAGGGCAGGCTTTCTTT. It is translated as CASSYSSTGEGQAFF.

The sample holds a few counts of this clonotype. J is TRBJ2-5 and V is TRBV20-1, with TRBD2 matching 8 bases. Unmatched junction bases numbered 6, after V lost 0 bases and J lost 0 bases. Germline V gene data show CDR1 as DFQATT and CDR2 as SNEGSKA (reference sequence). This CDR3 is built from 16 residues. This CDR3 reads CSARDLRGGHQETQYF. CDR3 nucleotides: TGCAGTGCTAGAGATCTCCGGGGGGGCCACCAAGAGACCCAGTACTTC.

The chain is built from TRBV28 and TRBJ2-3; tentative D call: TRBD1 (5 bases). Between the trimmed V and J ends, which lost 6 bases and 1 base, there was a span of 11 bases. The CDR3 covers 14 residues. CDR1 MDHEN and CDR2 SYDVKM come from the germline V gene. The CDR3 DNA follows: TGTGCCAGCAGCCGACAGAAACGCACAGATACGCAGTATTTT. It encodes CASSRQKRTDTQYF. Complete variable domain (other parts from reference TRBV28 and TRBJ2-3): DVKVTQSSRYLVKRTGEKVFLECVQDMDHENMFWYRQDPGLGLRLIYFSYDVKMKEKGDIPEGYSVSREKKERFSLILESASTNQTSMYLCASSRQKRTDTQYFGPGTRLTVL.

V usage is TRBV6-1 and J usage is TRBJ2-7; 9 bases line up with TRBD1. Germline CDR1 and CDR2: MNHNS and SASEGT. Trimming at V came to 1 base and at J to 3 bases, leaving 10 bases not matched to a gene. This CDR3 has 17 residues. The CDR3 protein is CASSEVLGTGNYYEQYF. The CDR3 bases are TGTGCCAGCAGTGAAGTTCTCGGGACAGGGAACTACTACGAGCAGTACTTC.

The V call is TRBV20-1, the J call TRBJ2-4; maybe TRBD1 (5 bases). Germline CDR1 DFQATT, CDR2 SNEGSKA (reference sequence). The V gene lost 1 base and the J gene lost 0 bases, with 13 bases spanning the gap. The CDR3 loop spans 16 amino acids. The CDR3 DNA reads as TGCAGTGCTAGAGCCGGACAAGCACTAGCCAAAAACATTCAGTACTTC. It encodes CSARAGQALAKNIQYF.

The chain uses TRBV14 and TRBJ1-2; D not certain. The CDR3 totals 14 residues. V was pared by 0 bases and J by 4 bases, with 9 bases between. Germline-derived CDR1 and CDR2 are SGHDN and FVKESK. DNA of the CDR3: TGTGCCAGCAGCCAAGATTACGGCATCTATGGCTACACCTTC. Encoded protein: CASSQDYGIYGYTF.

This clonotype occurred many times. The chain combines TRBV20-1 with TRBJ1-2, with D unclear. Trimming shortened V by 6 bases and J by 6 bases, and 5 bases separated the two germline ends. The germline V gene encodes CDR1 DFQATT and CDR2 SNEGSKA (reference sequence). This CDR3 is 9 amino acids long. CDR3 amino acids: CSAKDGYTF. CDR3 in DNA: TGCAGTGCCAAAGATGGCTACACCTTC.

The chain has TRBV6-1 and TRBJ1-1; unclear D gene. The CDR3 has 12 amino acids. V lost 7 bases and J lost 4, with 10 bases in between. The germline V gene encodes CDR1 MNHNS and CDR2 SASEGT. The chain's CDR3 is CASKPRGTEAFF. As DNA, the CDR3 is TGTGCCAGCAAACCGCGCGGCACTGAAGCTTTCTTT.

V and J are TRBV6-4 and TRBJ2-7, with D perhaps matching TRBD2 (6 bases). Per the germline V gene, CDR1 is MRHNA and CDR2 is SNTAGT. The CDR3 is made up of 15 amino acids. Trimming took 5 bases from V and 7 from J, leaving 21 bases between them. CDR3 protein: CASSPLAAPYNEQYF. CDR3 in DNA: TGTGCCAGCAGTCCTTTAGCGGCTCCCTACAATGAGCAGTACTTC.

In its sample, this clonotype was seen a few times. The chain links TRBV6-5 to TRBJ1-1; no clear D gene. Deletions cut 0 bases from V and 1 base from J, with 9 bases between. Germline CDR1 MNHEY, CDR2 SVGAGI. This CDR3 has 15 residues. The CDR3 nucleotides read TGTGCCAGCAGTTACTCGAGCGACAAGAACACTGAAGCTTTCTTT. Protein: CASSYSSDKNTEAFF.

This sequence joins TRBV7-9 and TRBJ2-3; D could derive from TRBD1 or TRBD2 (5 bases each). Germline V gene lookup returns CDR1 SEHNR and CDR2 FQNEAQ (reference sequence). The CDR3 extends over 16 amino acids. V lost 5 bases to trimming and J lost 0 bases, with 15 bases between them. The CDR3 DNA reads TGTGCCAGCAGCCCCGCCGGGACCACTAGCACAGATACGCAGTATTTT. This encodes CASSPAGTTSTDTQYF.

The chain joins TRBV21-1 to TRBJ1-2; TRBD1, the D gene given by the table, was not confirmed from the DNA. TRBV21-1 is described as a pseudogene. The CDR3 totals 14 residues. CDR3 region: CASSKAPGVVGYTF. The CDR3 DNA reads as TGTGCCAGCAGCAAAGCCCCAGGGGTGGTTGGCTACACCTTC.

This clonotype has a handful of counts. The rearrangement links TRBV5-8 to TRBJ2-7, with D unresolved. Germline lookup yields CDR1 SGHTS and CDR2 YDEGEE. The CDR3 is 14 amino acids. With 3 bases removed from V and 0 bases from J, the gap between germline ends came to 10 bases. The DNA for the CDR3 is TGTGCCAGCAGCTCACAGAGGATCTCCTACGAGCAGTACTTC. It yields the protein CASSSQRISYEQYF.

V usage is TRBV5-1 and J usage is TRBJ2-1; 8 nucleotides agree with TRBD1. J gave up 4 bases and V 3 bases, and 6 bases lay outside the gene matches. The CDR3 length is 15 residues. Germline V CDR1 and CDR2: SGHRS, YFSETQ. The CDR3 nucleotides are TGCGCCAGCAGCTGGACAGGGCACGGATACAATGAGCAGTTCTTC. Amino acid sequence: CASSWTGHGYNEQFF.

This clonotype was counted between two and nine times. The chain recombines TRBV5-5 with TRBJ2-5; TRBD2 agrees at 7 bases. Germline V gives CDR1 SGHKS, CDR2 YYEKEE (reference sequence). Trimming at V came to 3 bases and at J to 1 base, leaving 12 bases not matched to a gene. This CDR3 contains 17 residues. This CDR3 is CASSSRDYPDPQETQYF. The DNA of the CDR3 is TGTGCCAGCAGCTCTAGGGACTACCCCGATCCCCAAGAGACCCAGTACTTC.

This clonotype has at least ten counts. J is TRBJ2-1 and V is TRBV4-2, with 13 bases that match TRBD2. The CDR3 has 16 amino acids. With V trimmed by 4 bases and J by 3 bases, 3 bases remained unmatched. Germline V lookup: CDR1 LGHNA, CDR2 YNFKEQ. CDR3 bases: TGTGCCAGCAGCCGACGACTAGCGGGAGGCTACAATGAGCAGTTCTTC. It codes for CASSRRLAGGYNEQFF.

This rearrangement joins TRBV28 to TRBJ1-4, with 10 bases identical to TRBD1. Germline lookup yields CDR1 MDHEN and CDR2 SYDVKM. The J segment lost 13 bases and the V segment lost 6 bases, leaving 5 bases of the junction unmatched. The CDR3 sequence is 12 residues long. The CDR3, as DNA: TGTGCCAGCAGGACAGGGGGCAAAAGACTGTTTTTT. Protein sequence: CASRTGGKRLFF.

The rearrangement uses TRBV30 and TRBJ2-3; possible D gene TRBD2, 6 bases. CDR1 and CDR2 from the germline V gene are GTSNPN and SVGIG (reference sequence). The CDR3 loop spans 13 amino acids. Trimming removed 4 bases at V and 3 bases at J, with 11 bases between. CDR3 sequence reads: CAWTRDFTDTQYF. The DNA for the CDR3 is TGTGCCTGGACCCGGGACTTTACAGATACGCAGTATTTT. Supplemented by reference TRBV30 and TRBJ2-3, the full variable domain reads SQTIHQWPATLVQPVGSPLSLECTVEGTSNPNLYWYRQAAGRGLQLLFYSVGIGQISSEVPQNLSASRPQDRQFILSSKKLLLSDSGFYLCAWTRDFTDTQYFGPGTRLTVL.

A few counts support this clonotype. This chain uses TRBV7-2 with TRBJ1-5; a possible D gene is TRBD1 (6 bases). Trimming left V 1 base short and J 6 bases short, with 16 bases between. Germline V gene data show CDR1 as SGHTA and CDR2 as FQGNSA. The CDR3 sequence is 16 residues long. The CDR3: CASSLVPGAQSQPQHF. As DNA, the CDR3 is TGTGCCAGCAGCTTAGTTCCGGGGGCCCAATCTCAGCCCCAGCATTTT.

This clonotype was seen a few times. The rearrangement links TRBV28 to TRBJ2-7; either TRBD1 or TRBD2 may supply D (5 bases each). From germline, CDR1 is MDHEN and CDR2 SYDVKM. The CDR3 runs to 15 residues. The germline V and J ends were trimmed by 6 bases and 0 bases, with 15 bases remaining between them. Here the CDR3 reads CASRVSPGTSYEQYF. CDR3 nucleotide sequence: TGTGCCAGCAGAGTTTCCCCCGGGACCTCCTACGAGCAGTACTTC. Full variable domain (missing parts from reference TRBV28 and TRBJ2-7): DVKVTQSSRYLVKRTGEKVFLECVQDMDHENMFWYRQDPGLGLRLIYFSYDVKMKEKGDIPEGYSVSREKKERFSLILESASTNQTSMYLCASRVSPGTSYEQYFGPGTRLTVT.

This clonotype came up once. The rearrangement joins TRBV4-2 to TRBJ1-1; a possible D gene is TRBD1 (5 bases). The CDR3 spans 16 residues. V shed 1 base and J shed 1 base, with 13 bases lying between them. Germline loops: CDR1 LGHNA, CDR2 YNFKEQ. The CDR3 protein is CASSQVTGGGNTEAFF. The CDR3 DNA follows: TGTGCCAGCAGCCAAGTCACTGGGGGAGGGAACACTGAAGCTTTCTTT.

In the case of this clonotype: A much more abundant neighbour one base away suggests this may be a read error. The rearrangement links TRBV29-1 to TRBJ2-7; the match to TRBD2 covers 12 bases. The CDR3 totals 15 residues. CDR1 and CDR2 (germline): SQVTM, ANQGSEA. In DNA form, the CDR3 reads TGCGGCGTTGCCCAAGGGACTAGCGGGTCTCACGAGCAGTACTTC. This gives the protein CGVAQGTSGSHEQYF.

Ten or more counts support this clonotype. The chain recombines TRBV28 with TRBJ1-2, with 9 nucleotides matching TRBD1. J was trimmed by 11 bases and V by 4 bases; bases with no gene match: 5. The CDR3 runs 12 residues. Germline V gene data show CDR1 as MDHEN and CDR2 as SYDVKM. CDR3 sequence (DNA): TGTGCCAGCAGTTGGGACAGGGTTGGGTACACCTTC. It translates to CASSWDRVGYTF.

The chain recombines TRBV6-5 with TRBJ1-5, with a tentative D call TRBD1 (6 bases). Germline values: CDR1 MNHEY, CDR2 SVGAGI. V dropped 6 bases and J dropped 2 bases, with 17 bases sitting between them. The CDR3 contains 16 residues. CDR3 amino acids: CASRTGGRVGNQPQHF. Written as DNA, the CDR3 is TGTGCCAGCAGGACCGGGGGGCGCGTTGGCAATCAGCCCCAGCATTTT.

CDR3 loop: CASSQRTNTEAFF. The CDR3, as DNA: TGTGCCAGCAGCCAACGCACGAACACTGAAGCTTTCTTT. The chain joins TRBV4-2 to TRBJ1-1; D gene unclear. The CDR3 runs 13 residues. V dropped 2 bases and J dropped 1 base, with 5 bases sitting between them. Germline values: CDR1 LGHNA, CDR2 YNFKEQ.